This T cell receptor (beta chain) was observed in a study of T cell repertoires in cytomegalovirus infection. The overall study: Public TCR beta signatures marked donors with CMV infection and the matching HLA.

Findings of the study overall: Across the ex vivo response, the dominant clonotypes were HLA-C-restricted CMV-specific TCR beta clonotypes.

Of note for this clonotype: Its antigen is currently unknown.

The germline gives CDR1 SGHTA, CDR2 FQGNSA. Trimming pared 1 base from V and 8 bases from J, leaving 24 bases between. The CDR3 runs to 18 residues. One entry per CDR3 protein results from TCRdb running MiXCR on the reads. The sample has 160,000 or so distinct CDR3 sequences; under 20% are singletons. The sequenced sample consisted of CD8+ T cells from PBMCs. The V and J genes are TRBV7-2 and TRBJ2-1, with D possibly matching TRBD2 (7 bases). This TCR was recovered from a human donor in good health (CMV status not recorded). Some clones in this sample may be carry-over from other donors' samples. CDR3 coding DNA: TGTGCCAGCAGCTTAGTAATTGCTCGGGGGGCCTTTTCTGATGAGCAGTTCTTC. Translated, it gives CASSLVIARGAFSDEQFF.